These 7 T cell receptor beta chains originate from one sample sequenced in a study of T cell changes during pregnancy in multiple sclerosis. TCRdb's table, derived via immunoSEQ multiplex PCR, lists solely in-frame clones and lacks some. This table holds under 130,000 clones, about 90% found once. The sample here was peripheral blood, taken after pregnancy. These TCRs come from a female donor with multiple sclerosis, enrolled in a pregnancy study.

V usage is TRBV27 and J usage is TRBJ2-4, with TRBD2 matching 15 bases. The CDR3 covers 16 residues. The trim removed 6 bases at V and 8 bases at J, leaving 8 bases unmatched. CDR1 is MNHEY and CDR2 is SMNVEV in the germline V gene (reference sequence). In DNA form, the CDR3 reads TGTGCCAGCAGCCCCGGGACTAGCGGGAGGTTAGACATTCAGTACTTC. Translation gives CASSPGTSGRLDIQYF.

The chain carries TRBV6-1 and TRBJ2-1, with 8 bases that match TRBD2. The length of the CDR3 is 16 residues. With 4 bases clipped from V and 9 bases from J, the junction kept 14 bases outside the gene matches. Germline V gene data show CDR1 as MNHNS and CDR2 as SASEGT. Here the CDR3 DNA reads TGTGCCAGCAGTGCCCTTACCGGGAGGGCCGGCGGTGAGCAGTTCTTC. Translated, it gives CASSALTGRAGGEQFF.

The V call is TRBV6-5, the J call TRBJ1-6; no reliable D call. Germline V gene sequence: CDR1 MNHEY, CDR2 SVGAGI. The CDR3 is 16 residues long. Trimming removed 0 bases at V and 3 bases at J, with 9 bases between. This CDR3 is CASSYSHKFYNSPLHF. CDR3 sequence (DNA): TGTGCCAGCAGTTACTCGCACAAATTCTATAATTCACCCCTCCACTTT.

The chain has TRBV5-1 and TRBJ2-1, with 11 bases fitting TRBD1. CDR1 is SGHRS, CDR2 YFSETQ, per germline. The CDR3 contains 16 residues. V lost 4 bases, J lost 7 bases, and 10 bases stayed unmatched. The CDR3 bases are TGCGCCAGCAGCCCTGACGGACAGGGGGCAGGGAATGAGCAGTTCTTC. Amino acids: CASSPDGQGAGNEQFF.

The chain is built from TRBV28 and TRBJ1-3, with 7 bases lining up with TRBD1. Germline loops: CDR1 MDHEN, CDR2 SYDVKM. Losses at the gene ends were 1 base for V and 0 bases for J; bases not matched to a gene: 9. This CDR3 contains 18 residues. In DNA form, the CDR3 reads TGTGCCAGCAGTTTATCAGTCGGACAGGCCCTCTCTGGAAACACCATATATTTT. Amino acids: CASSLSVGQALSGNTIYF.

V gene TRBV27 combines with J gene TRBJ1-2; TRBD1 agrees at 9 bases. The CDR3 contains 16 residues. The germline V gene encodes CDR1 MNHEY and CDR2 SMNVEV (reference sequence). V lost 5 bases and J lost 2; bases outside the gene matches: 9. CDR3 DNA sequence: TGTGCCAGCAGTCCACTAGGGGACAGGGTGAACTATGGCTACACCTTC. Its translation: CASSPLGDRVNYGYTF.

V and J are TRBV25-1 and TRBJ1-1; no firm D call. The CDR3 has 11 amino acids. CDR1 and CDR2 from the germline V gene are MGHDK and SYGVNS. The ends were cut back, 0 bases at V and 9 bases at J, with 5 bases in the middle. The CDR3 is CASSEYGQAFF. DNA for the CDR3: TGTGCCAGCAGTGAATACGGTCAAGCTTTCTTT.